This T cell receptor beta chain was documented in a study of T cells after somatic rescue of genetic block (TCRdb year 2020). Regarding the research as a whole: The study assessed how robust, over the long term, a T-cell system was when the system had developed through somatic rescue of a genetic block in T-cell development.

V is cut by 3 bases and J by 5 bases, and the space between the germline ends is 17 bases. Via the germline V gene (reference sequence), CDR1 is LNHDA and CDR2 SQIVND. The CDR3 covers 15 residues, taking in both the cysteine and the phenylalanine. Only CDR3 DNA remains: 45 bases, in frame from the first base. Library creation used the immunoSEQ multiplex PCR assay. Entries here come from immuneACCESS through TCRdb and include only in-frame sequences with V and J called. Some clones fail to appear in such tables; in the studies checked, an unresolved V gene covers under half of the shortfall, and the cause of the remainder is unknown. A total of 68,000 or so clones appear in this sample, around 90% of them only once. The ten largest clones represent 2.9% of the sample. Turning to this clone: Its antigen is unknown. Qualities for individual bases were not recorded, and no much larger clone is one base off.

The receptor comes from a man between 35 and 55 years old. Sequencing was carried out using peripheral blood mononuclear cells (PBMCs). The chain was built from TRBV19 and TRBJ2-7, with a weak D call of TRBD2 (7 bases match). The CDR3 has the sequence CASSIRGGSVDEQYF. The DNA sequence is given as TGTGCCAGTAGTATTAGGGGGGGGAGTGTGGACGAGCAGTACTTC.